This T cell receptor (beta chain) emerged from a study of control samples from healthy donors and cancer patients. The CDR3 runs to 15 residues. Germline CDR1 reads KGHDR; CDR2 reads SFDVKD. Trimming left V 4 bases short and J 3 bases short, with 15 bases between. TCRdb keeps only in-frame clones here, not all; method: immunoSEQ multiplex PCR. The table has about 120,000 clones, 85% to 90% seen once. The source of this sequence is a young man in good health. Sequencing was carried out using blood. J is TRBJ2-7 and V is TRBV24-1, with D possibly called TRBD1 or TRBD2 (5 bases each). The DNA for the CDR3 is TGTGCCACCAGTGAACGTGGGGCGGGTCTCTACGAGCAGTACTTC. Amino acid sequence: CATSERGAGLYEQYF.